These 21 T cell receptor beta chains were all obtained from the same sample, sequenced in a study of blood T cell repertoires in COVID-19. Assay used: immunoSEQ multiplex PCR; TCRdb lists only in-frame clones, some missing. The sample records roughly 100,000 clones, 75% to 90% being singletons. Material for sequencing was peripheral blood. Receptors were obtained from a man aged 55 to 70 with acute or convalescent COVID-19.

V and J are TRBV2 and TRBJ2-4; possibly TRBD1 for D (5 bases). The germline V gene has CDR1 SNHLY and CDR2 FYNNEI. With 4 bases removed from V and 6 bases from J, the gap between germline ends came to 10 bases. The CDR3 covers 13 residues. Here the CDR3 reads CASSGTRVNIQYF. The CDR3 region has the DNA TGTGCCAGCAGTGGGACCAGGGTAAACATTCAGTACTTC.

V usage is TRBV15 and J usage is TRBJ1-2, with no clear D. CDR3 size: 13 residues. The V end lost 5 bases, the J end lost 2 bases, and 9 bases lay between the germline ends. The germline gives CDR1 LNHNV, CDR2 YYDKDF (reference sequence). The CDR3 sequence: CATSGDWNYGYTF. In DNA form, the CDR3 reads TGTGCCACCAGCGGCGACTGGAACTATGGCTACACCTTC.

The rearrangement links TRBV6-5 to TRBJ2-1; 8 nucleotides line up with TRBD2. The CDR3 loop spans 15 amino acids. The V gene end was trimmed by 2 bases and the J gene end by 4 bases; junction bases not matched to a gene: 4. Germline V CDR1 and CDR2: MNHEY, SVGAGI. For the CDR3, the DNA is TGTGCCAGCAGTTACCGGGGGGGGCGGTACAATGAGCAGTTCTTC. Its translation is CASSYRGGRYNEQFF.

Here the CDR3 DNA reads TGTGCCAGCAGCCAAGCTAGCGGGCTCACAGATACGCAGTATTTT. Residues: CASSQASGLTDTQYF. The chain uses TRBV27 and TRBJ2-3, with 8 positions matching TRBD2. The germline gives CDR1 MNHEY, CDR2 SMNVEV (reference sequence). J was trimmed by 2 bases and V by 6 bases; bases with no gene match: 7. The CDR3 runs 15 residues.

The chain links TRBV6-5 to TRBJ1-2, with 8 bases matching TRBD1. The CDR3 spans 13 residues. Trimming cost V 7 bases and J 6 bases; bases outside gene matches: 7. The germline gives CDR1 MNHEY, CDR2 SVGAGI. CDR3 loop: CASMLGQGNGYTF. In nucleotides, the CDR3 is TGTGCCAGCATGTTAGGACAGGGAAATGGCTACACCTTC.

The chain recombines TRBV5-4 with TRBJ1-2, with TRBD1 matching over 7 bases. The CDR3 totals 13 residues. Germline assignment: CDR1 SGHNT and CDR2 YYREEE (reference sequence). The V gene end was trimmed by 0 bases and the J gene end by 8 bases; junction bases not matched to a gene: 4. CDR3 sequence reads: CASSLAGGTGYTF. DNA for the CDR3: TGTGCCAGCAGCTTGGCAGGGGGAACGGGCTACACCTTC. Variable domain in full (rest from reference TRBV5-4 and TRBJ1-2): ETGVTQSPTHLIKTRGQQVTLRCSSQSGHNTVSWYQQALGQGPQFIFQYYREEENGRGNFPPRFSGLQFPNYSSELNVNALELDDSALYLCASSLAGGTGYTFGSGTRLTVV.

J is TRBJ1-1 and V is TRBV6-6; D gene unclear. There are 13 residues in the CDR3. The V end was cut by 11 bases, the J end by 3 bases, with 16 bases between. Germline assignment: CDR1 MNHNY and CDR2 SVGAGI (reference sequence). CDR3 in DNA: TGTGCCGCCACCCTTAGCGGATACACTGAAGCTTTCTTT. It encodes CAATLSGYTEAFF.

J is TRBJ2-5 and V is TRBV14, with 14 bases identical to TRBD2. Unmatched junction bases numbered 10, after V lost 2 bases and J lost 5 bases. From germline, CDR1 is SGHDN and CDR2 FVKESK. There are 18 residues in the CDR3. The CDR3 loop is CASSQRFGTSGSGETQYF. The CDR3 region has the DNA TGTGCCAGCAGCCAAAGGTTTGGGACTAGCGGGAGTGGGGAGACCCAGTACTTC.

The chain links TRBV19 to TRBJ1-3, with D perhaps matching TRBD1 (5 bases). The ends were cut back, 4 bases at V and 0 bases at J, with 10 bases in the middle. The CDR3 totals 15 residues. CDR1 is LNHDA, CDR2 SQIVND, per germline (reference sequence). The CDR3 reads CASSTTDSSGNTIYF. The CDR3 bases are TGTGCCAGTAGTACTACTGACAGCTCTGGAAACACCATATATTTT.

The chain uses TRBV30 and TRBJ1-6; D gene uncertain. This CDR3 contains 15 residues. CDR1 is GTSNPN, CDR2 SVGIG, per germline (reference sequence). V was pared by 0 bases and J by 9 bases, with 15 bases between. DNA for the CDR3: TGTGCCTGGAGTGTACGTGGAAACCGGGGTTCACCCCTCCACTTT. This encodes CAWSVRGNRGSPLHF.

This clone came up once. J is TRBJ2-4 and V is TRBV28, with D possibly being TRBD1 (6 bases). The germline V and J ends were trimmed by 4 bases and 2 bases, with 12 bases remaining between them. Germline assignment: CDR1 MDHEN and CDR2 SYDVKM. This CDR3 spans 15 amino acids. CDR3 nucleotide sequence: TGTGCCAGCAGTTCCCAGGGGTGGCCCAAAAACATTCAGTACTTC. Its translation is CASSSQGWPKNIQYF.

The CDR3 DNA follows: TGCGCCAGCAGCTTGGTGGGTAGCGGACACAATGAGCAGTTCTTC. It yields the protein CASSLVGSGHNEQFF. The rearrangement links TRBV5-1 to TRBJ2-1, with D possibly being TRBD2 (6 bases). The CDR3 runs 15 residues. Germline V lookup: CDR1 SGHRS, CDR2 YFSETQ. Deletions cut 0 bases from V and 5 bases from J, with 12 bases between. The full variable domain, with the rest looked up from reference TRBV5-1 and TRBJ2-1, is KAGVTQTPRYLIKTRGQQVTLSCSPISGHRSVSWYQQTPGQGLQFLFEYFSETQRNKGNFPGRFSGRQFSNSRSEMNVSTLELGDSALYLCASSLVGSGHNEQFFGPGTRLTVL.

The genes are TRBV7-6 and TRBJ2-1; the D is unclear. The CDR3 sequence is 11 residues long. Trimming cost V 1 base and J 9 bases, with 4 bases left between them. The V gene's germline CDR1 is SGHVS and CDR2 FNYEAQ. CDR3: CASSLGIEQFF. The CDR3 coding sequence is TGTGCCAGCAGCTTAGGTATTGAGCAGTTCTTC.

This chain joins TRBV9 and TRBJ1-3, with D perhaps TRBD1 (5 bases). The ends were cut back, 0 bases at V and 2 bases at J, with 6 bases in the middle. Per the germline V gene, CDR1 is SGDLS and CDR2 is YYNGEE. This CDR3 comprises 14 residues. DNA for the CDR3: TGTGCCAGCAGCGTAGAACAGGCTGGAAACACCATATATTTT. As protein: CASSVEQAGNTIYF.

The CDR3 DNA sequence: TGTGCCAGCAGCCCCCAGCGACTAGCCGGGGGGGGTGAGCAGTTCTTC. Protein product: CASSPQRLAGGGEQFF. The chain recombines TRBV7-2 with TRBJ2-1; TRBD2 aligns across 8 bases. In germline, CDR1 is SGHTA, CDR2 FQGNSA. The CDR3 sequence is 16 residues long. J gave up 9 bases and V 5 bases, and 15 bases lay outside the gene matches.

This chain uses TRBV5-6 with TRBJ1-6; 7 nucleotides agree with TRBD1. The CDR3 length is 16 residues. Germline CDR1 SGHDT, CDR2 YYEEEE. The junction had 1 base not matched to a gene; V was cut back by 1 base and J by 0 bases. The CDR3 reads CASSLRDSSYNSPLHF. DNA of the CDR3: TGTGCCAGCAGCTTGCGGGACAGCTCCTATAATTCACCCCTCCACTTT.

The chain couples TRBV2 to TRBJ2-3, with TRBD2 matching over 16 bases. The V and J ends lost 3 bases and 4 bases, in that order; junction bases with no gene match: 4. The CDR3 contains 17 residues. Germline CDR1 and CDR2: SNHLY and FYNNEI. The CDR3 region has the DNA TGTGCCAGCAGTGAGGGGGGACTAGCGGGAGGGGCAGATACGCAGTATTTT. This sequence encodes CASSEGGLAGGADTQYF.

This rearrangement joins TRBV5-8 to TRBJ2-3; 8 bases line up with TRBD2. The ends lost 0 bases at V and 4 bases at J; junction bases unmatched: 7. Germline loops: CDR1 SGHTS, CDR2 YDEGEE. The CDR3 contains 16 residues. The DNA for the CDR3 is TGTGCCAGCAGCTTGGCTAGGTTAGCGGGACCAGATACGCAGTATTTT. Its protein is CASSLARLAGPDTQYF.

The gene calls are TRBV28 and TRBJ2-5, with a possible D match to TRBD1 (7 bases). Per the germline V gene, CDR1 is MDHEN and CDR2 is SYDVKM. Trimming took off 3 bases at V and 5 bases at J, with 16 bases between the two ends. The CDR3 spans 15 residues. The CDR3 bases are TGTGCCAGCAGTTTGCCCAGGGGGGTGGTGGAGACCCAGTACTTC. It encodes CASSLPRGVVETQYF.

The chain carries TRBV10-1 and TRBJ2-1; D is ambiguous. The CDR3 length is 12 residues. CDR1 is WNHNN, CDR2 SYGVQD, per germline (reference sequence). V lost 0 bases to trimming and J lost 12 bases, with 9 bases between them. CDR3 sequence (DNA): TGCGCCAGCAGTGAGTCGCCCTCCAGGCAGTTCTTC. This gives the protein CASSESPSRQFF.

This chain links TRBV18 with TRBJ1-6; D remains ambiguous. Germline CDR1 KGHSH, CDR2 LQKENI. The ends were cut back, 7 bases at V and 9 bases at J, with 16 bases in the middle. This CDR3 spans 14 amino acids. In DNA form, the CDR3 reads TGTGCCAGCTTTACCTGGCCAGGTATTTCACCCCTCCACTTT. This encodes CASFTWPGISPLHF.